The present T cell receptor beta chain was sequenced within a study of cytomegalovirus exposure and HLA in healthy donors (dated by TCRdb to 2017 to 2019). Looking at the study overall: An earlier analysis of some 500 of the donors reported about 290 Gb of sequence data and 100 million to 130 million unique TCR beta sequences from about 200 million T cells. Across 398 genotyped donors of the cohort, an average of about 200,000 unique TCR beta nucleotide sequences per donor were sequenced, and approximately 17% of those sequences were non-productive. Roughly five DR-DQ haplotypes were treated as single units for association and clustering because of strong linkage in the cohort. Approximately 300 gigabases of sequencing data and around 90 million unique TCR sequences made up an early release that covered approximately 620 HLA-typed donors. In the later analysis, no new phenotypic data were used to find candidate immune exposures; instead, reliance was placed on TCR beta sequences and their occurrence across donors. The genetic ancestry cluster associated with self-reported Caucasian donors included 81% of the 398 genotyped donors. In a later analysis, previously published TCR beta repertoires from roughly 710 donors were re-analyzed and high-resolution HLA genotyping was added so that TCR occurrence patterns could be studied. The study aimed to test whether cataloging public T cell receptors could reveal signatures of past pathogen exposure. The number of donors typed differed by locus, with roughly 620-630 for A, B, C, DRB1 and DQB1, roughly 520 for DQA1, 606 for DPA1, and under 490 for DPB1. In a later genetic analysis, genome-wide SNP genotypes for about three fifths of the roughly 670 donors were used, and that subset was treated as a discovery cohort. An earlier analysis of a few hundred of the donors applied high-throughput TCR beta sequencing to assess whether each TCR beta V gene segment acted as functional or pseudogenic. All discovery cohort repertoires had been generated on a single sequencing platform. HLA typing included class I and class II loci at four-digit resolution. A separate validation cohort of more than 100 different subjects was used in addition to the 666-subject first cohort. The study used immunosequencing to profile the T cell repertoires of 666 subjects and linked those repertoires to cytomegalovirus serostatus. Donor age, sex, ethnicity and CMV serostatus were collected together with the repertoire data. To predict cytomegalovirus infection status, the study combined high-throughput TCR immunosequencing, statistical association of individual TCRs with disease status, and machine learning. The full study reports these points: Compared with the 666-donor mean, donors in an Asian-associated ancestry cluster had fewer N-insertions in productive TCRs, according to a later genetic analysis. Linkage disequilibrium might explain the correlated functional status among segregating V segments, but an unknown experimental factor could not be excluded. Specific HLA alleles were associated with 15,000 to 20,000 TCR beta sequences at a false discovery rate of 0.05 in a later analysis. A later genetic analysis associated a missense DCLRE1C variant with V-gene and J-gene trimming of TCR beta chains, and an independent cohort replicated the association. Because counts were too low, fewer than 20 rarely observed V segments, including chromosome 9 orphons, were excluded from the earlier analysis of 587 of the donors. A further reported finding was that TCR beta sequences accurately predicted the HLA-A and HLA-B alleles for most subjects in the first cohort. In a later analysis, HLA-associated TCR beta chains showed more clonal expansion and lower generation probabilities than non-associated chains that were equally common. The presence/absence analyses assumed that sequencing depth was roughly uniform across donors, and that assumption may not be true. Strong co-occurrence of HLA alleles, especially DR and DQ, made assigning TCR associations to individual alleles difficult. In vitro tests confirmed that a few of the cytomegalovirus-associated TCR beta chains recognize cytomegalovirus antigens. Across donors, most TCR sequences were observed very rarely, whereas some public TCRs were present in many individuals. The study listed 150 to 200 TCR beta chains as associated with cytomegalovirus. According to a later analysis, TCR association rates differed among HLA loci, with DRB1 alleles showing the most associated TCRs and HLA-C alleles showing the fewest. Broadly in line with IMGT annotations, most TCR beta V segments showed up in productive rearrangements about 87% or about 30% of the time in an earlier analysis of 587 of the donors. Because some donors lacked HLA typing at each locus, the association tests relied only on the typed subset. In a later analysis, several top co-occurrence clusters were reported to appear linked to parvovirus B19, influenza, CMV and Epstein-Barr virus. In both the original and validation cohorts, the classifier was reported to diagnose cytomegalovirus status with high specificity and sensitivity. A group of highly shared sequence variants was considered likely to be a technical artifact of the sequencing pipeline. The authors suggested that the approach could potentially be extended to other disease states and immunological phenotypes. Immune exposure information for the cohort was limited to CMV serostatus. According to a later analysis, most CMV-associated TCR beta chains appeared to be HLA-restricted, and the HLA associations seemed to be driven largely by CMV exposure. In this cohort, only TCR beta chains were sequenced, and detectable features were limited by the absence of alpha or paired-chain data. Because the 87-base-pair reads could not distinguish some IMGT-functional V segments, including TRBV6-2 and TRBV6-3, those segments were excluded.

The cohort was made up of 650 to 700 healthy bone marrow donors. At the time of sampling, all cohort members were nominally healthy, though unrecorded immune exposures were likely present. The donor was CMV seronegative and was included in the group of a few hundred seronegative cohort members. A peripheral blood sample was collected from each donor, and TCR beta sequencing was performed on peripheral blood mononuclear cells. The Qiagen DNeasy Blood Extraction Kit was used to extract genomic DNA from the blood cell samples. The CDR3 numbers 17 residues from cysteine through phenylalanine. Of the read, only the CDR3 DNA is kept; its 51 bases are in frame from base 1. Looking up the germline V gene yields CDR1 SGHTA and CDR2 FQGNSA. The V end gives up 4 bases and the J end 7 bases, leaving 9 bases in the junction not matched to a gene. The library was obtained by the immunoSEQ multiplex PCR assay. For the multiplex PCR, a mixture combining 60 forward primers for TCR Vbeta segments and 13 reverse primers for TCR Jbeta segments was used. Amplification of the CDR3 region of rearranged TCR beta genes was performed with a multiplex PCR assay on genomic DNA. The Illumina HiSeq System was used to sequence the amplified TCR beta libraries as 87-base-pair reads. As for how the authors treated the data: Across the roughly 670 repertoires, a later analysis counted around 80 million unique TCR beta chains, around 11 million of which were shared by at least two donors. Raw reads were error-corrected and collapsed into unique sequences by a nearest-neighbor algorithm in which closely related sequences were merged to remove PCR and sequencing errors. Alignment of CDR3 sequences to IMGT reference sequences was used to assign V, D and J gene segments. Each retained sequence needed at least a six-nucleotide match to both a V gene segment and a J gene segment. A rearrangement counted as productive if the CDR3 had no stop codons and remained in frame with V and J, and every other rearrangement counted as non-productive. CDR3 was defined by IMGT convention, running from the second conserved V-encoded cysteine to the conserved J-encoded phenylalanine. The earlier analysis of 500 to 750 of the donors excluded any sequence lacking an unambiguous match to a single V gene segment. An earlier analysis of several hundred of the donors classified V segments as functional when productive rearrangements were above 56.7% and as segregating when the standard deviation between donors was above 5%. To diagnose cytomegalovirus status from the catalog of TCR beta chain sequences, a statistical classification framework was built. In a later analysis, TCR nucleotide sequences were compared against IMGT/GENE-DB human TR gene sequences so that V and J genes could be assigned. In a later analysis, CDR3 sequences and most-parsimonious VDJ recombination scenarios were assigned using the TCRdist pipeline. In a later analysis, every TCR beta chain was defined by the combination of its CDR3 amino acid sequence and its V-gene family, and reads without a unique V-gene family were dropped. In a later analysis, 500 to 700 highly shared, low-generation-probability nucleotide sequences were removed to address suspected cross-contamination and a sequencing artifact. For each public chain, a later analysis derived a clonal expansion index from normalized ranks of inferred template counts within each repertoire. Generation probabilities in a later analysis came from a VDJ recombination model fitted to out-of-frame rearrangements, and those results were checked against IGoR. In a later analysis, hypergeometric tests were used to score TCR-TCR, TCR-HLA and TCR-CMV co-occurrence, with a repertoire-size bias correction applied to TCR pairs. To estimate false discovery rates, a later analysis permuted the HLA or CMV assignments 20 times. In a later analysis, co-occurring TCRs were grouped with DBSCAN, and TCRdist sequence similarity was added when clustering was performed within HLA-allele-positive subsets. Repertoires with fewer than 30,000 or more than 120,000 public chains, plus five repertoires with anomalous nucleotide sharing, were excluded from co-occurrence clustering. The table was pulled from immuneACCESS by TCRdb, which kept in-frame rearrangements only. Such tables lose some clones; where checked, under half of the loss comes from unresolved V genes, and the rest has no known cause. V, J and clone size are those of that table, while D and trimming were read from the DNA. This sample has about 160,000 clones in its table, and about four fifths of those were observed once. In total, the top ten clones hold about 12% of the sample.

Notes on this clone: What this receptor recognizes is not known. No clone much larger than this one lies a single base away; base qualities are absent.

The sequence was obtained from a woman aged 45-65 years in good health and CMV-seronegative. The sample taken for sequencing was PBMCs. In this chain, TRBV7-2 is recombined with TRBJ2-1, with TRBD2 identical over 14 junction bases. The sequence in DNA is TGTGCCAGCAGCTCCAGTTGGGGGACTAGCGGGAGAAATGAGCAGTTCTTC. Translated, this is CASSSSWGTSGRNEQFF. The CDR3 plus the reference TRBV7-2 and TRBJ2-1 genes for the other parts give the full variable domain: GAGVSQSPSNKVTEKGKDVELRCDPISGHTALYWYRQSLGQGLEFLIYFQGNSAPDKSGLPSDRFSAERTGGSVSTLTIQRTQQEDSAVYLCASSSSWGTSGRNEQFFGPGTRLTVL.